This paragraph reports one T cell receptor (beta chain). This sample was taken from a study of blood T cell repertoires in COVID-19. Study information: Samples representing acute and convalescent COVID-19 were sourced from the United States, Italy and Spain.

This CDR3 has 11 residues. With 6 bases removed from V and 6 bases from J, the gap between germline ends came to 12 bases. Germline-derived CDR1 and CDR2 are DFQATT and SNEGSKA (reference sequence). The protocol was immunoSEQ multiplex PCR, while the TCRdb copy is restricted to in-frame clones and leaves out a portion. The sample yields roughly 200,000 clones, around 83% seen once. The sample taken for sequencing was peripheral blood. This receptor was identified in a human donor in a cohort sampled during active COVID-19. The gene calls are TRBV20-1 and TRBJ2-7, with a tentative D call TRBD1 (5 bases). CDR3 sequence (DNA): TGCAGTGCCTCATCCAGGGCCGAGCAGTACTTC. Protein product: CSASSRAEQYF.